This is a list of T cell receptor beta chains from one sample in a study of human T cells and chemical hapten exposure. MiXCR was run by TCRdb on the RACE reads, yielding one entry per CDR3 protein. The data contain roughly 380,000 distinct CDR3 sequences, 5.1% of them seen just once; the ten biggest clones take up around 2.6%. Sample: whole blood, taken in connection with sensitization to the hapten diphenylcyclopropenone (DPC). Receptor source: a woman between 50 and 59 years old with alopecia areata. Some clones in this sample may be carry-over from other donors' samples. Both conserved end residues are part of each CDR3. A D gene is named only where the DNA matches it firmly. The listing skips clone size in some rows; elsewhere it reads once, few, many or a size class.

j_call | clone_size | v_call | d_call | cdr3_nt | cdr3_aa
TRBJ2-2 | many | TRBV20-1 | TRBD2 | TGCAGTGCTTATAGCGGGACCAACACCGGGGAGCTGTTTTTT | CSAYSGTNTGELFF
TRBJ2-5 | few | TRBV7-2 | TRBD2 | TGTGCCAGCAGCTTTTCGGGGGGGCAGGAGACCCAGTACTTC | CASSFSGGQETQYF
TRBJ2-7 | many | TRBV6-2/TRBV6-3 | NA | TGTGCCACCGATGGGCAGTACTTC | CATDGQYF
TRBJ2-3 | many | TRBV7-9 | NA | TGTGCCAGCAGCTTAGAGTTGGCCCCTACGCAGTATTTT | CASSLELAPTQYF
TRBJ1-2 | many | TRBV29-1 | NA | TGCAGCATCACTCGGAGTACAGGCAACTATGGCTACACCTTC | CSITRSTGNYGYTF
TRBJ2-7 | many | TRBV20-1 | NA | TGCAGTGCCCCGGACCTGACAGCTGGCCACGAGCAGTACTTC | CSAPDLTAGHEQYF
TRBJ1-1 | few | TRBV5-6 | NA | TGTGCCAGCAGCCAACGGGGAGTGAACACTGAAGCTTTCTTT | CASSQRGVNTEAFF
TRBJ2-7 | few | TRBV6-2/TRBV6-3 | TRBD2 | TGTGCCAGCAGTGCAATAGCGGGGGCCTCCTACGAGCAGTACTTC | CASSAIAGASYEQYF
TRBJ2-6 | many | TRBV24-1 | TRBD2 | TGTGCCACCAGTGACAGGACTAGTTCTGGGGCCAACGTCCTGACTTTC | CATSDRTSSGANVLTF
TRBJ2-3 | many | TRBV3-1 | NA | TGTGCCAGCAGCCAAGGAACGGGGGACACAGATACGCAGTATTTT | CASSQGTGDTDTQYF
TRBJ2-2 | few | TRBV7-2 | TRBD2 | TGTGCCAGCAGCTTGGATAGCGGGAGTACCGGGGAGCTGTTTTTT | CASSLDSGSTGELFF
TRBJ2-2 | few | TRBV2 | TRBD2 | TGTGCCAGCAGTCCGGGACTAGCGGGGACCGGGGAGCTGTTTTTT | CASSPGLAGTGELFF
TRBJ2-4 | few | TRBV7-2 | TRBD2 | TGTGCCAGCAGCGGACTAGCGATTGGCATTCAGTACTTC | CASSGLAIGIQYF
TRBJ2-2 | many | TRBV12-3/TRBV12-4 | NA | TGTGCCAGCAGTCCCGGGGCCGGGGCCGGGGAGCTGTTTTTT | CASSPGAGAGELFF
TRBJ2-5 | few | TRBV9 | TRBD1 | TGTGCCAGCAGCCCGGGACAGCTTCAAGAGACCCAGTACTTC | CASSPGQLQETQYF
TRBJ2-3 | many | TRBV13 | TRBD2 | TGTGCCAGCAGCTTTGGGCGGGAGGGCACAGATACGCAGTATTTT | CASSFGREGTDTQYF
TRBJ2-3 | many | TRBV27 | NA | TGTGCCAGCATGGACGGCACTAGCACAGATACGCAGTATTTT | CASMDGTSTDTQYF
TRBJ2-3 | many | TRBV29-1 | NA | TGCAGCGTGACACGGGATACGCAGTATTTT | CSVTRDTQYF
TRBJ1-1 | few | TRBV6-5 | TRBD1 | TGTGCCAGCAGTTACTCCAGGGGGAAGGCTGAAGCTTTCTTT | CASSYSRGKAEAFF
TRBJ1-1 | NA | TRBV27 | NA | TGTGCCAGCTTCACAGGGTATGGTTTAAACACTGAAGCTTTCTTT | CASFTGYGLNTEAFF
TRBJ2-3 | few | TRBV9 | TRBD1 | TGTGCCAGCAGCGCTACCGGGACAGCCAACGACGGGCAGTATTTT | CASSATGTANDGQYF
TRBJ1-5 | NA | TRBV7-2 | NA | TGTGCCAGCAGCCCCCGACGAGATCAGCCCCAGCATTTT | CASSPRRDQPQHF
TRBJ1-1 | few | TRBV27 | NA | TGTGCCAGCAGTCTCCGGGGGCAAGATACTGAAGCTTTCTTT | CASSLRGQDTEAFF
TRBJ2-7 | NA | TRBV4-3 | NA | TGCGCCAGCAGCCAAGTCTACAGGCCGTCCTACGAGCAGTACTTC | CASSQVYRPSYEQYF
TRBJ2-6 | few | TRBV27 | TRBD1 | TGTGCCAGCAGTTTTACTACCGGGACAGGGGCCGGGGCCAACGTCCTGACTTTC | CASSFTTGTGAGANVLTF
TRBJ2-1 | many | TRBV6-2/TRBV6-3 | TRBD2 | TGTGCCAGCAGTTACGTAGCGGGCGTCAATGAGCAGTTCTTC | CASSYVAGVNEQFF